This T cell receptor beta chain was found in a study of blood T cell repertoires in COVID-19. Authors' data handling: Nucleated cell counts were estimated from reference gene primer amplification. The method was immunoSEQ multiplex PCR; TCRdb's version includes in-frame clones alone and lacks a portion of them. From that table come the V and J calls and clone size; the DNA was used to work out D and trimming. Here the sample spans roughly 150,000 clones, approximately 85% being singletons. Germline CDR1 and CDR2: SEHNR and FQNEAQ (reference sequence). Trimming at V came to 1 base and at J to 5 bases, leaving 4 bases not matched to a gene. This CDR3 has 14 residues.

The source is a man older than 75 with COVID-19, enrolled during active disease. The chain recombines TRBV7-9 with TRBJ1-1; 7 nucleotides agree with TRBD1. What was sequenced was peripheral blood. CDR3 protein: CASSLEGALTEAFF. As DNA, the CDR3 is TGTGCCAGCAGCTTAGAGGGGGCGCTGACTGAAGCTTTCTTT.